These 3 T cell receptor beta chains share one sample of origin, sequenced in a study of blood T cells in healthy people across ages. A second roughly 6 to 12 cycle PCR used barcoded and J-beta primers. TCRdb reprocessed the 5' RACE reads with MiXCR, giving one entry per CDR3 protein. The data show fewer than 800,000 distinct CDR3 sequences, approximately 30% seen once. What was sequenced was blood. These receptors came from an elderly woman in good health.

This clonotype was detected ten times or more. The chain carries TRBV3-1 and TRBJ2-5; a weak D match, TRBD2 (6 bases). Germline lookup yields CDR1 LGHDT and CDR2 YNNKEL (reference sequence). V lost 0 bases, J lost 5 bases, and 25 bases lay in between. The CDR3 covers 19 residues. CDR3 bases: TGTGCCAGCAGCCAAGATGATTTAAGACGGCTCACAGGAGGGGAGACCCAGTACTTC. Amino acid sequence: CASSQDDLRRLTGGETQYF.

This clonotype has ten or more counts. V usage is TRBV24-1 and J usage is TRBJ2-2; D ambiguous. V dropped 6 bases and J dropped 5 bases, with 9 bases sitting between them. The CDR3 length is 13 residues. Germline V gives CDR1 KGHDR, CDR2 SFDVKD. CDR3 in amino acids: CATSFSRTGELFF. The CDR3 region has the DNA TGTGCCACCAGTTTTTCGAGAACCGGGGAGCTGTTTTTT.

Only a few counts were recorded for this clonotype. This chain uses TRBV6-2 or TRBV6-3 with TRBJ2-1; perhaps D is TRBD1 or TRBD2 (9 bases each). This CDR3 spans 22 amino acids. CDR1 and CDR2 (germline): MNHEY, SVGEGT. V lost 10 bases and J lost 0, with 37 bases in between. The CDR3 DNA sequence: TGTGCCACCGGTGGGACAGGGTTGGAAGGTAGCGGGGGCCCGTGCTCCTACAATGAGCAGTTCTTC. Protein product: CATGGTGLEGSGGPCSYNEQFF.